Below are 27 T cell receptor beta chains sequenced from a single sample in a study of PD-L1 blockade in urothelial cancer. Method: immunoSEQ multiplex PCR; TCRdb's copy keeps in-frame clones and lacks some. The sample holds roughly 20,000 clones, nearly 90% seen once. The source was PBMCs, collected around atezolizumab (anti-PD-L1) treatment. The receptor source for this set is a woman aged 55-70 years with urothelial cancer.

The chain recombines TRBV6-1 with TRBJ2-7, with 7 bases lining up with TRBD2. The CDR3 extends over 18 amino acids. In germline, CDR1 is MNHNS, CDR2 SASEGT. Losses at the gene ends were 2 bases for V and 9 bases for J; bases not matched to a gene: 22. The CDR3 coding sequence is TGTGCCAGCAGTGAAAGATCATTGTCGAGCGGGGTTCTCCACGGGCAGTACTTC. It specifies CASSERSLSSGVLHGQYF.

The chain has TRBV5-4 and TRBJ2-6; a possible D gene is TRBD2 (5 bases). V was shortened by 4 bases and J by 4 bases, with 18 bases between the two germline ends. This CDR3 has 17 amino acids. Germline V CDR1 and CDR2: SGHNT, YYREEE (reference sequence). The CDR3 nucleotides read TGTGCCAGCAGCCAAGATAAACAGCGGTCGGGGGCCAACGTCCTGACTTTC. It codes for CASSQDKQRSGANVLTF.

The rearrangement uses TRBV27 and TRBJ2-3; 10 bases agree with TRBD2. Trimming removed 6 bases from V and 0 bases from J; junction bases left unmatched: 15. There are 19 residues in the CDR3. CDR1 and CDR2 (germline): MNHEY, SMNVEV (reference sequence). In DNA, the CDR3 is TGTGCCAGCAGAATGCCGGGGGCTAGCGGGGGTCTTAGCACAGATACGCAGTATTTT. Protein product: CASRMPGASGGLSTDTQYF.

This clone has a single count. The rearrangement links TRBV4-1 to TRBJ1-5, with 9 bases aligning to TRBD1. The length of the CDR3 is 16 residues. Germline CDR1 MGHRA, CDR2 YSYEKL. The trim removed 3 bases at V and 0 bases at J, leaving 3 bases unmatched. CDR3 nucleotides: TGCGCCAGCAGCCAGGGACAGGGATATAGCAATCAGCCCCAGCATTTT. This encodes CASSQGQGYSNQPQHF.

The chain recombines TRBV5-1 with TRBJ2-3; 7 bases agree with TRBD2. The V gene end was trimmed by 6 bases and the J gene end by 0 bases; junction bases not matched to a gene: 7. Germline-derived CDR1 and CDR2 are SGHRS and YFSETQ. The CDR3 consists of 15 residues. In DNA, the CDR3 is TGCGCCAGCACAAGGGGCGGGGGTAGCACAGATACGCAGTATTTT. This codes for CASTRGGGSTDTQYF.

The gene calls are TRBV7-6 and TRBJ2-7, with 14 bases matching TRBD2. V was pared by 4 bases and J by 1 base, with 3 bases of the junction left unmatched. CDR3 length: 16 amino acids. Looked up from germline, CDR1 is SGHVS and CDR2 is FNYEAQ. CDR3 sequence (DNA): TGTGCCAGCAGCTCGGGACTAGCGGGAGAGTCCTACGAGCAGTACTTC. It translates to CASSSGLAGESYEQYF.

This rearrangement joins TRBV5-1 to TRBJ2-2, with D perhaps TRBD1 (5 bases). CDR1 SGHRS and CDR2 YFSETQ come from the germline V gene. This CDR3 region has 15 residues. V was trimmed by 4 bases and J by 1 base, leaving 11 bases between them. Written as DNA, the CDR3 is TGCGCCAGCAGCAGGGGTGAGGAGAACACCGGGGAGCTGTTTTTT. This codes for CASSRGEENTGELFF.

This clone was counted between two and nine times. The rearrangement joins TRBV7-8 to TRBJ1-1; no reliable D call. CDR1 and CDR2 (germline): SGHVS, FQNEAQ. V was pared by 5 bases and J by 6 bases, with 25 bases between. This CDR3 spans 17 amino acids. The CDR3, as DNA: TGTGCCAGCAGCCAACCAAGCCCCAGCCTCCTCGAGGCTGAAGCTTTCTTT. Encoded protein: CASSQPSPSLLEAEAFF.

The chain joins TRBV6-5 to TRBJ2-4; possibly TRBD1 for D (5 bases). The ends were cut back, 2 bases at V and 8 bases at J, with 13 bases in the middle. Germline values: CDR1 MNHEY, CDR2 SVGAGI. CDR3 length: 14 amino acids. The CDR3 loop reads CASSYTDSKDIQYF. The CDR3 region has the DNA TGTGCCAGCAGTTACACTGACAGTAAGGACATTCAGTACTTC.

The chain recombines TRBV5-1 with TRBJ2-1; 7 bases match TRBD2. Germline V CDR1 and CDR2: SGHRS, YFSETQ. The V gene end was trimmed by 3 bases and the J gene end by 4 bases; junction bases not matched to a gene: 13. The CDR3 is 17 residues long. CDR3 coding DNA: TGCGCCAGCAGCTCCCGGGGCCGGGGGGACTCATACAATGAGCAGTTCTTC. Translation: CASSSRGRGDSYNEQFF.

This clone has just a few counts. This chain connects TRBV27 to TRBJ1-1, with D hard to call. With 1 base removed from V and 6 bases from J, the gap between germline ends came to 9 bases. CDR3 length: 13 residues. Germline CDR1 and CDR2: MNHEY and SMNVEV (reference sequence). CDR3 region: CASSLYGGAEAFF. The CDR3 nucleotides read TGTGCCAGCAGTTTATATGGAGGCGCTGAAGCTTTCTTT.

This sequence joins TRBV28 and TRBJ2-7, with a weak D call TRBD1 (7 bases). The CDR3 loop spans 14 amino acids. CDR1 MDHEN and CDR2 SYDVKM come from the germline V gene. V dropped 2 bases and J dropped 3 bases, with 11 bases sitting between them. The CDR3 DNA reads TGTGCCAGCAGTTTACAGGGGGGTAGCTACGAGCAGTACTTC. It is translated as CASSLQGGSYEQYF.

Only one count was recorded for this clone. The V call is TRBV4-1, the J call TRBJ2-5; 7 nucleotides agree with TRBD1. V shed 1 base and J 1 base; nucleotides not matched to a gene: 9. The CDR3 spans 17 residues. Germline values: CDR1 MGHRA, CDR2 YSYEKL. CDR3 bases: TGCGCCAGCAGCCAAGGAGGACAGGCGAACTTCCAAGAGACCCAGTACTTC. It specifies CASSQGGQANFQETQYF.

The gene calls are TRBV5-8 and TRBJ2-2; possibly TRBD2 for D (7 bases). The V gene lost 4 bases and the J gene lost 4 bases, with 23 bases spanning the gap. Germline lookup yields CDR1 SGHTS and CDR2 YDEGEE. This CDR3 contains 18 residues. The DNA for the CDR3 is TGTGCCAGCAGCCCCGGAGACTCCGCGGGGGCGGGCACCGGGGAGCTGTTTTTT. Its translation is CASSPGDSAGAGTGELFF.

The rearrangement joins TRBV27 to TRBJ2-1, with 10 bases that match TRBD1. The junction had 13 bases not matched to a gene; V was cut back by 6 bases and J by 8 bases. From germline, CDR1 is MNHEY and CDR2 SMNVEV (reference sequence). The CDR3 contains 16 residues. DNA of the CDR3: TGTGCCAGCAGGAAGGTACGGACAGGGGGTGTCGATGAGCAGTTCTTC. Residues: CASRKVRTGGVDEQFF.

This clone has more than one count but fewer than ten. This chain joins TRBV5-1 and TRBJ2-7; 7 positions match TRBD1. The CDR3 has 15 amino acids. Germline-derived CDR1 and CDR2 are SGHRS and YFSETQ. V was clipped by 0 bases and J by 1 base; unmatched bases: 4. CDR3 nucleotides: TGCGCCAGCAGCTTGGGGGACAGCATGTCCTACGAGCAGTACTTC. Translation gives CASSLGDSMSYEQYF. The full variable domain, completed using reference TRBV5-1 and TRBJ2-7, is KAGVTQTPRYLIKTRGQQVTLSCSPISGHRSVSWYQQTPGQGLQFLFEYFSETQRNKGNFPGRFSGRQFSNSRSEMNVSTLELGDSALYLCASSLGDSMSYEQYFGPGTRLTVT.

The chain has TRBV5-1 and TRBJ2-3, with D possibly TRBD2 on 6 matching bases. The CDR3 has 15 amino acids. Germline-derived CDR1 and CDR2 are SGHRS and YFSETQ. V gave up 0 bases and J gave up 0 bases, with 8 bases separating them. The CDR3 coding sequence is TGCGCCAGCAGCTTGGATAGCGGAAGCACAGATACGCAGTATTTT. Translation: CASSLDSGSTDTQYF.

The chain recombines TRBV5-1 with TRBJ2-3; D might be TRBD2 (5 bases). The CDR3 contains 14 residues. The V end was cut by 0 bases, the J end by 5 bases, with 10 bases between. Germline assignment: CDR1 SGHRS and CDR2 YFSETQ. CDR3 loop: CASSLASWEDTQYF. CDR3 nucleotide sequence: TGCGCCAGCAGCTTGGCTAGCTGGGAAGATACGCAGTATTTT.

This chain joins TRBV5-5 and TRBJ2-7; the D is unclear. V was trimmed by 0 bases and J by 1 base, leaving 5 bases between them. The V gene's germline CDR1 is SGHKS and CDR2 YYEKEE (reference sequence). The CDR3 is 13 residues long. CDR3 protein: CASSLASSYEQYF. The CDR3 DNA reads TGTGCCAGCAGCTTGGCGAGTTCCTACGAGCAGTACTTC.

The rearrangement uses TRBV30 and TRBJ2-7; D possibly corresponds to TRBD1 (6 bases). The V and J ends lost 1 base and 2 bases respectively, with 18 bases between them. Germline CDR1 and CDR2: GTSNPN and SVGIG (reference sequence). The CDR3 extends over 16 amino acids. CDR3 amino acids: CAWSASYPTGTYEQYF. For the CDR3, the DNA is TGTGCCTGGAGTGCCTCCTATCCAACAGGGACCTACGAGCAGTACTTC.

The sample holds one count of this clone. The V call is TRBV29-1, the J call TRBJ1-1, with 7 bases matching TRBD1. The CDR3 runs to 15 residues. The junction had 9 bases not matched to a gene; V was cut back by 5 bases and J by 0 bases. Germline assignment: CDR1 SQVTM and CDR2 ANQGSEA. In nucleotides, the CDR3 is TGCAGCGTTAACAGGGGTTCATCGTTGAACACTGAAGCTTTCTTT. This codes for CSVNRGSSLNTEAFF. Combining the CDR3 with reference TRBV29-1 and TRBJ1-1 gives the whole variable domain SAVISQKPSRDICQRGTSLTIQCQVDSQVTMMFWYRQQPGQSLTLIATANQGSEATYESGFVIDKFPISRPNLTFSTLTVSNMSPEDSSIYLCSVNRGSSLNTEAFFGQGTRLTVV.

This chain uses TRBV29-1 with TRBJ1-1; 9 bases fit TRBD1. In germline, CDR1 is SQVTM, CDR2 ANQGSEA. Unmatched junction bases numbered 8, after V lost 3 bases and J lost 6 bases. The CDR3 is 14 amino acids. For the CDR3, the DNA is TGCAGCGTTGATCGAGGGGACAGGGTTTCTGAAGCTTTCTTT. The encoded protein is CSVDRGDRVSEAFF.

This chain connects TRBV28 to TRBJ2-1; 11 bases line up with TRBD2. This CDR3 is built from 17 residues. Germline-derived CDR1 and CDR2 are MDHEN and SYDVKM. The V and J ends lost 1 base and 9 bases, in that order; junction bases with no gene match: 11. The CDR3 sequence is CASSLFVLAGGESEQFF. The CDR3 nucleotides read TGTGCCAGCAGTTTATTCGTGCTAGCGGGAGGAGAGAGTGAGCAGTTCTTC.

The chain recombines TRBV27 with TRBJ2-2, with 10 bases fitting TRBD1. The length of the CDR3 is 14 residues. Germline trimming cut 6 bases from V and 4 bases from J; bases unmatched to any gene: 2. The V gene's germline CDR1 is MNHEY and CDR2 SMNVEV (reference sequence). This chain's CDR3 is CASRGQGFTGELFF. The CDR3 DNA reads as TGTGCCAGCAGGGGACAGGGGTTCACCGGGGAGCTGTTTTTT.

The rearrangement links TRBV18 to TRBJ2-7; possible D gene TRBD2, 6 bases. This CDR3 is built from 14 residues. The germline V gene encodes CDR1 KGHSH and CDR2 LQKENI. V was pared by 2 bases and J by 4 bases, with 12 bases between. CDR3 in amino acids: CASSPRGGGYEQYF. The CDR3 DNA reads TGTGCCAGCTCACCAAGGGGTGGGGGGTACGAGCAGTACTTC.

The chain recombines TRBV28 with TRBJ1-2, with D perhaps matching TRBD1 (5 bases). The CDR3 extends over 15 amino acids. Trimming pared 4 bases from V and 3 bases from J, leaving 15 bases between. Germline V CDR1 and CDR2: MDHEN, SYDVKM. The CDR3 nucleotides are TGTGCCAGCAGTTCCGGAGGGGTTATTTACTATGGCTACACCTTC. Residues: CASSSGGVIYYGYTF.

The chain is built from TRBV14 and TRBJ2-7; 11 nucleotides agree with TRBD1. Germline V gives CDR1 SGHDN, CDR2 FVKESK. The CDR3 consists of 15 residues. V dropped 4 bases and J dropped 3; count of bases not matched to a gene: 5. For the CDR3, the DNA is TGTGCCAGCAGCCCGATCGGGACAGGGGGCTACGAGCAGTACTTC. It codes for CASSPIGTGGYEQYF.